A selection of T cell receptor beta chains follows, all from one sample in a study of chemoradiotherapy in HPV16-positive cancers. Method: immunoSEQ multiplex PCR; TCRdb's copy keeps in-frame clones and lacks some. The sample includes some 32,000 clones, 89% of them seen just once. The specimen comprised blood, sampled from a patient who underwent chemoradiotherapy. The origin of the receptors is a human donor with HPV-associated anogenital cancer. CDR3s include the opening cysteine and the closing phenylalanine or tryptophan. A D gene is named only where the DNA matches it firmly. Size tells how often a clone was seen (once, few, many) or the class of an expanded clone, and some rows leave it out.

TRBD1	once	TRBV5-1	TRBJ1-2	CASSLGENNRGWAAGYTF	TGCGCCAGCAGCCTTGGTGAGAACAACAGGGGGTGGGCGGCTGGCTACACCTTC
NA	NA	TRBV11-3	TRBJ2-5	CASSLNGARFETQYF	TGTGCCAGCAGCTTAAACGGGGCGCGATTCGAGACCCAGTACTTC
TRBD2	NA	TRBV6-6	TRBJ2-1	CASRRGLAEFF	TGTGCCAGCAGACGCGGACTAGCGGAGTTCTTC
NA	NA	TRBV10-3	TRBJ2-2	CAIRGEPDTGELFF	TGTGCCATCCGTGGAGAACCTGACACCGGGGAGCTGTTTTTT
TRBD2	NA	TRBV2	TRBJ2-1	CASSPSSGSSYNEQFF	TGTGCCAGCAGTCCCTCTAGCGGGAGCTCCTACAATGAGCAGTTCTTC
NA	once	TRBV10-3	TRBJ1-1	CAVSGESAEAFF	TGTGCCGTATCAGGGGAGTCGGCTGAAGCTTTCTTT
TRBD2	few	TRBV25-1	TRBJ2-1	CASSGTLAGGGSYNEQFF	TGTGCCAGCAGTGGGACACTAGCGGGGGGCGGATCCTACAATGAGCAGTTCTTC
TRBD1	NA	TRBV19	TRBJ1-5	CASSSRPTGVSNQPQHF	TGTGCCAGTAGTTCCCGTCCCACAGGGGTGAGCAATCAGCCCCAGCATTTT
TRBD1	NA	TRBV29-1	TRBJ2-7	CSAGQDSYEQYF	TGCAGCGCCGGACAGGACTCCTACGAGCAGTACTTC
NA	NA	TRBV6-5	TRBJ1-6	CASGRQGGNSPLHF	TGTGCCAGCGGACGTCAAGGGGGGAATTCACCCCTCCACTTT
TRBD1	NA	TRBV10-3	TRBJ2-5	CAIRGDRGEETQYF	TGTGCCATCAGGGGGGACAGGGGCGAAGAGACCCAGTACTTC
TRBD2	NA	TRBV4-1	TRBJ2-1	CASSQERLAGSYNEQFF	TGCGCCAGCAGCCAAGAGAGGCTAGCGGGCTCCTACAATGAGCAGTTCTTC
NA	NA	TRBV15	TRBJ2-5	CATSRDRETQYF	TGTGCCACCAGCAGAGACAGGGAGACCCAGTACTTC
TRBD1	few	TRBV19	TRBJ1-1	CASVDRGKITEAFF	TGTGCCAGTGTGGACAGGGGAAAAATAACTGAAGCTTTCTTT
NA	few	TRBV2	TRBJ1-3	CASSATASSGNTIYF	TGTGCCAGCAGTGCGACAGCCAGCTCTGGAAACACCATATATTTT
NA	once	TRBV27	TRBJ1-3	CASSLFGPVAGHSGNTIYF	TGTGCCAGCAGTTTATTCGGTCCGGTAGCGGGGCACTCTGGAAACACCATATATTTT
TRBD1	once	TRBV5-6	TRBJ1-1	CASSPATGLDEAFF	TGTGCCAGCAGCCCTGCGACAGGGTTGGATGAAGCTTTCTTT
NA	NA	TRBV30	TRBJ2-1	CAWSVQDNEQFF	TGTGCCTGGAGTGTCCAAGACAATGAGCAGTTCTTC
TRBD1	NA	TRBV19	TRBJ1-1	CATRTGTMNTEAFF	TGTGCCACACGGACAGGAACAATGAACACTGAAGCTTTCTTT
NA	NA	TRBV7-2	TRBJ1-2	CASTTAGGPANYGYTF	TGTGCCAGCACCACGGCGGGAGGGCCTGCTAACTATGGCTACACCTTC
NA	NA	TRBV14	TRBJ1-1	CASSQDWVRGRMNTEAFF	TGTGCCAGCAGCCAAGATTGGGTCAGGGGCCGAATGAACACTGAAGCTTTCTTT
NA	NA	TRBV5-1	TRBJ2-2	CASSLIGNTGELFF	TGCGCCAGCAGCTTGATAGGGAACACCGGGGAGCTGTTTTTT
NA	NA	TRBV28	TRBJ2-2	CASSLRGLNTGELFF	TGTGCCAGCAGTTTACGGGGACTGAACACCGGGGAGCTGTTTTTT
TRBD1	few	TRBV5-4	TRBJ2-3	CASSVPYSPGTGGPDTQYF	TGTGCCAGCAGCGTACCTTACTCCCCCGGGACAGGGGGACCAGATACGCAGTATTTT
TRBD1	NA	TRBV10-3	TRBJ2-7	CAISADRDYEQYF	TGTGCCATCAGTGCGGACAGGGATTACGAGCAGTACTTC
NA	NA	TRBV6-6	TRBJ1-5	CASSYWPNQPQHF	TGTGCCAGCAGTTACTGGCCCAATCAGCCCCAGCATTTT
NA	NA	TRBV7-9	TRBJ2-4	CASSHRDKNIQYF	TGTGCCAGCAGCCACCGGGACAAAAACATTCAGTACTTC
NA	once	TRBV6-6	TRBJ1-4	CASSYSRDTGKLFF	TGTGCCAGCAGTTACTCGAGAGACACGGGAAAACTGTTTTTT
TRBD1	NA	TRBV18	TRBJ1-4	CASSPPMGQGAGKLFF	TGTGCCAGCTCACCACCTATGGGACAGGGGGCCGGAAAACTGTTTTTT
TRBD1	NA	TRBV23-1	TRBJ2-4	CASTKGQGEGGSGAKNIQYF	TGCGCCAGCACCAAAGGACAGGGGGAGGGTGGTAGTGGAGCCAAAAACATTCAGTACTTC
NA	NA	TRBV7-8	TRBJ2-7	CASSLAPGPYEQYF	TGTGCCAGCAGCTTAGCGCCCGGCCCCTACGAGCAGTACTTC
NA	NA	TRBV15	TRBJ1-2	CATSRDARGYTF	TGTGCCACCAGCAGAGATGCTAGGGGCTACACCTTC
NA	NA	TRBV6-6	TRBJ1-5	CASSYSEGNQPQHF	TGTGCCAGCAGTTACTCGGAAGGAAATCAGCCCCAGCATTTT
NA	NA	TRBV4-3	TRBJ1-5	CASSQDGGRGQPQHF	TGCGCCAGCAGCCAAGATGGCGGGCGGGGACAGCCCCAGCATTTT
TRBD1	NA	TRBV19	TRBJ1-2	CASSPDRELEGYTF	TGTGCCAGTAGTCCGGACAGGGAATTGGAAGGCTACACCTTC
TRBD1	NA	TRBV7-2	TRBJ2-5	CASSPRTGRQETQYF	TGTGCCAGCAGCCCCAGGACAGGGCGGCAGGAGACCCAGTACTTC
NA	NA	TRBV6-4	TRBJ1-5	CASSDGPNQPQHF	TGTGCCAGCAGTGACGGGCCTAATCAGCCCCAGCATTTT
NA	NA	TRBV5-1	TRBJ1-1	CASRHDGVNTEAFF	TGCGCCAGCAGACATGACGGAGTGAACACTGAAGCTTTCTTT
NA	NA	TRBV6-5	TRBJ2-1	CASSVDSSSYNEQFF	TGTGCCAGCAGCGTGGACTCAAGCTCCTACAATGAGCAGTTCTTC
TRBD2	NA	TRBV27	TRBJ2-1	CASTTVSGGFYNEQFF	TGTGCCAGCACTACCGTAAGCGGGGGGTTTTACAATGAGCAGTTCTTC
TRBD1	NA	TRBV7-2	TRBJ1-2	CASSLESAGGRGYTF	TGTGCCAGCAGCTTAGAGTCGGCAGGGGGCAGGGGCTACACCTTC
NA	NA	TRBV20-1	TRBJ1-1	CSAPRTEAFF	TGCAGTGCTCCCCGGACTGAAGCTTTCTTT
TRBD2	NA	TRBV4-2	TRBJ2-5	CASSRVAGGGETQYF	TGTGCCAGCAGCCGAGTAGCGGGGGGAGGGGAGACCCAGTACTTC
NA	once	TRBV19	TRBJ1-6	CASSDTRSRSPLHF	TGTGCCAGTAGTGATACCAGAAGTCGGTCACCCCTCCACTTT
NA	NA	TRBV11-3	TRBJ2-2	CASSLVFGMTGELFF	TGTGCCAGCAGCTTAGTCTTCGGGATGACCGGGGAGCTGTTTTTT
NA	NA	TRBV15	TRBJ2-4	CATSVGADSTYYQYF	TGTGCCACCAGCGTTGGGGCGGACTCCACTTATTATCAGTACTTC
NA	NA	TRBV30	TRBJ1-3	CAWSSGNTIYF	TGTGCCTGGAGTTCCGGAAACACCATATATTTT
TRBD1	NA	TRBV10-3	TRBJ2-1	CAIKTGGSDEQFF	TGTGCCATCAAAACAGGGGGCTCTGATGAGCAGTTCTTC
NA	NA	TRBV7-9	TRBJ1-2	CASSYTGQDSTF	TGTGCCAGCAGCTATACAGGACAAGATTCCACCTTC
NA	NA	TRBV19	TRBJ1-4	CASSRPTWDTTNEKLFF	TGTGCCAGTAGTAGACCAACATGGGATACAACTAATGAAAAACTGTTTTTT
NA	once	TRBV5-3	TRBJ1-1	CASSRREGTEAFF	TGTGCCAGCAGCCGACGGGAGGGGACTGAAGCTTTCTTT
TRBD2	NA	TRBV27	TRBJ2-1	CASSLRPITPDSGGDCTDYNEQFF	TGTGCCAGCAGTTTACGGCCGATAACCCCCGATAGCGGGGGAGATTGTACGGACTACAATGAGCAGTTCTTC